The 28 T cell receptor beta chains listed next were all sequenced from one sample in a study of blood T cell repertoires in COVID-19. TCRdb's table, derived via immunoSEQ multiplex PCR, lists solely in-frame clones and lacks some. The profile shows about 58,000 clones, 75% to 90% of them singletons. The sample comprised peripheral blood. The source is a woman aged 60-75 years with active COVID-19.

The chain carries TRBV3-1 (or the pseudogene TRBV3-2) and TRBJ2-7; a possible D gene is TRBD1 (6 bases). V lost 3 bases to trimming and J lost 2 bases, with 8 bases between them. The CDR3 length is 13 residues. Germline values: CDR1 LGHDT, CDR2 YNNKEL (reference sequence). DNA for the CDR3: TGTGCCAGCAGCCAGGACAGACCCTACGAGCAGTACTTC. It yields the protein CASSQDRPYEQYF.

The chain uses TRBV4-1 and TRBJ1-5; 9 bases fit TRBD1. The CDR3 is 16 amino acids. Per the germline V gene, CDR1 is MGHRA and CDR2 is YSYEKL. Trimming removed 2 bases from V and 5 bases from J; junction bases left unmatched: 7. As DNA, the CDR3 is TGCGCCAGCAGCCAATATTTAGGACAGGGGTATCAGCCCCAGCATTTT. This gives the protein CASSQYLGQGYQPQHF.

V is TRBV12-3 or TRBV12-4 and J is TRBJ1-1; D possibly corresponds to TRBD1 (5 bases). CDR3 length: 13 amino acids. V lost 3 bases, J lost 3 bases, and 8 bases lay in between. CDR3 protein: CASSFRVDTEAFF. The CDR3 bases are TGTGCCAGCAGTTTCAGGGTCGACACTGAAGCTTTCTTT.

J is TRBJ2-3 and V is TRBV10-3; D may be TRBD2 (5 bases). Per germline, CDR1 ENHRY and CDR2 SYGVKD. The CDR3 runs to 15 residues. Trimming took 5 bases from V and 1 from J, leaving 13 bases between them. CDR3 nucleotide sequence: TGTGCCATCAGTAAGGAGAGGGCCCGCACAGATACGCAGTATTTT. Residues: CAISKERARTDTQYF.

J is TRBJ1-3 and V is TRBV4-2, with TRBD1 matching over 7 bases. V was pared by 7 bases and J by 0 bases, with 6 bases of the junction left unmatched. The CDR3 runs to 15 residues. Germline values: CDR1 LGHNA, CDR2 YNFKEQ. The CDR3 coding sequence is TGTGCCAGCAACAGGGGTCTCAGCTCTGGAAACACCATATATTTT. Translated: CASNRGLSSGNTIYF.

This clone has only one observation. CDR3 nucleotide sequence: TGTGCCAGCAGTGCTAGACAGAACAATCAGCCCCAGCATTTT. Translation gives CASSARQNNQPQHF. The gene calls are TRBV27 and TRBJ1-5; D possibly corresponds to TRBD1 (5 bases). This CDR3 spans 14 amino acids. CDR1 and CDR2 from the germline V gene are MNHEY and SMNVEV (reference sequence). V dropped 5 bases and J dropped 3 bases, with 11 bases sitting between them.

The CDR3 is CASSLKGQGVEKLFF. The CDR3 DNA is TGTGCCAGCAGCTTGAAAGGACAGGGGGTTGAAAAACTGTTTTTT. This sequence joins TRBV5-4 and TRBJ1-4; 10 bases are shared with TRBD1. Germline V gene data show CDR1 as SGHNT and CDR2 as YYREEE (reference sequence). This CDR3 is 15 amino acids long. Trimming cost V 1 base and J 7 bases; bases outside gene matches: 4. The full variable domain, completed using reference TRBV5-4 and TRBJ1-4, is ETGVTQSPTHLIKTRGQQVTLRCSSQSGHNTVSWYQQALGQGPQFIFQYYREEENGRGNFPPRFSGLQFPNYSSELNVNALELDDSALYLCASSLKGQGVEKLFFGSGTQLSVL.

The chain carries TRBV6-5 and TRBJ2-3, with 8 bases lining up with TRBD2. CDR3 length: 15 amino acids. V lost 2 bases to trimming and J lost 6 bases; unmatched junction nucleotides: 7. The germline gives CDR1 MNHEY, CDR2 SVGAGI. CDR3 nucleotides: TGTGCCAGCAGTTACCAGCGGGGGCCAAGGGATACGCAGTATTTT. Amino acid sequence: CASSYQRGPRDTQYF.

The rearrangement links TRBV5-5 to TRBJ1-4; unclear D gene. Trimming left V 2 bases short and J 4 bases short, with 12 bases between. This CDR3 is 15 amino acids long. From germline, CDR1 is SGHKS and CDR2 YYEKEE (reference sequence). The CDR3 sequence: CASSFLAQFNEKLFF. CDR3 nucleotides: TGTGCCAGCAGCTTTTTGGCACAGTTTAATGAAAAACTGTTTTTT.

This sequence joins TRBV9 and TRBJ2-2; 8 bases are a match to TRBD1. The junction had 3 bases not matched to a gene; V was cut back by 4 bases and J by 4 bases. Germline lookup yields CDR1 SGDLS and CDR2 YYNGEE. This CDR3 has 14 residues. The CDR3 DNA is TGTGCCAGCAGCACCGGACAGGGCACCGGGGAGCTGTTTTTT. Its protein is CASSTGQGTGELFF.

V and J are TRBV5-6 and TRBJ1-6; possible D gene TRBD1, 5 bases. The CDR3 length is 14 residues. In germline, CDR1 is SGHDT, CDR2 YYEEEE. V lost 1 base, J lost 9 bases, and 11 bases lay in between. The CDR3 sequence: CASSLSRVGSPLHF. The CDR3 nucleotides are TGTGCCAGCAGCTTGTCCAGGGTAGGTTCACCCCTCCACTTT.

The V gene is TRBV27, the J gene TRBJ2-5; 7 bases align to TRBD1. In germline, CDR1 is MNHEY, CDR2 SMNVEV (reference sequence). This CDR3 contains 16 residues. The V and J ends lost 6 bases and 4 bases, in that order; junction bases with no gene match: 14. DNA for the CDR3: TGTGCCAGCAGCAGGGAACCTGGGAACAGGGGAGAGACCCAGTACTTC. Amino acid sequence: CASSREPGNRGETQYF.

J is TRBJ1-1 and V is TRBV6-4; the D gene is possibly TRBD1 (6 bases). This CDR3 is 14 amino acids long. Deletions cut 6 bases from V and 1 base from J, with 12 bases between. The germline gives CDR1 MRHNA, CDR2 SNTAGT. The chain's CDR3 is CASRAQGWNTEAFF. CDR3 nucleotide sequence: TGTGCCAGCAGGGCCCAGGGGTGGAACACTGAAGCTTTCTTT.

The chain uses TRBV9 and TRBJ1-3, with 9 bases fitting TRBD1. Germline loops: CDR1 SGDLS, CDR2 YYNGEE. The CDR3 is 20 amino acids. V lost 0 bases and J lost 0; bases outside the gene matches: 13. CDR3 nucleotide sequence: TGTGCCAGCAGCGTAGATCCAGGGGGGACAGGGACCTTCTCTGGAAACACCATATATTTT. Protein: CASSVDPGGTGTFSGNTIYF.

V and J are TRBV19 and TRBJ2-3; D is perhaps TRBD2 (6 bases). There are 15 residues in the CDR3. V dropped 5 bases and J dropped 3 bases, with 15 bases sitting between them. Germline V gene sequence: CDR1 LNHDA, CDR2 SQIVND (reference sequence). The CDR3 DNA follows: TGTGCCAGTAGTCCGGGGTGGGGAGGAACAGATACGCAGTATTTT. This gives the protein CASSPGWGGTDTQYF.

The J gene is TRBJ1-2, the V gene TRBV18, with 10 nucleotides matching TRBD1. CDR3 length: 15 amino acids. The junction had 3 bases not matched to a gene; V was cut back by 3 bases and J by 2 bases. Germline loops: CDR1 KGHSH, CDR2 LQKENI. The CDR3 protein is CASSPGQGKNYGYTF. CDR3 DNA: TGTGCCAGCTCACCGGGACAGGGGAAAAACTATGGCTACACCTTC.

V gene TRBV6-2 or TRBV6-3 combines with J gene TRBJ1-5; 10 bases agree with TRBD1. V shed 2 bases and J 5 bases; nucleotides not matched to a gene: 3. This CDR3 is 15 amino acids long. Germline V CDR1 and CDR2: MNHEY, SVGEGT. The CDR3 nucleotides are TGTGCCAGCAGTTACCAGGGACAGGGGTATCAGCCCCAGCATTTT. Protein: CASSYQGQGYQPQHF.

This sequence joins TRBV19 and TRBJ2-7; possibly TRBD1 for D (6 bases). There are 15 residues in the CDR3. Germline CDR1 LNHDA, CDR2 SQIVND (reference sequence). V gave up 6 bases and J gave up 0 bases, with 15 bases separating them. The CDR3 nucleotides are TGTGCCAGTAGCCGTGGGACACTGATCTCCTACGAGCAGTACTTC. It codes for CASSRGTLISYEQYF.

The chain employs TRBV11-1 and TRBJ1-1; perhaps TRBD1 as D (5 bases). Germline CDR1 SGHAT, CDR2 FQDESV (reference sequence). The CDR3 spans 14 residues. Trimming removed 1 base at V and 1 base at J, with 7 bases between. The DNA of the CDR3 is TGTGCCAGCAGCTTAGGGCAGGGGAACACTGAAGCTTTCTTT. Translating gives CASSLGQGNTEAFF.

The V and J genes are TRBV6-5 and TRBJ1-4; D perhaps matches TRBD1 (6 bases). V lost 4 bases, J lost 3 bases, and 15 bases lay in between. The CDR3 is 16 residues long. Per germline, CDR1 MNHEY and CDR2 SVGAGI. Here the CDR3 reads CASSSTGRVANEKLFF. In nucleotides, the CDR3 is TGTGCCAGCAGTTCAACAGGGAGGGTTGCTAATGAAAAACTGTTTTTT.

The rearrangement uses TRBV12-3 or TRBV12-4 and TRBJ1-2, with a tentative D call TRBD1 (5 bases). This CDR3 contains 13 residues. Trimming took off 4 bases at V and 6 bases at J, with 12 bases between the two ends. CDR3 in DNA: TGTGCCAGCAGTTGGATGGGGCCCGATGGCTACACCTTC. It encodes CASSWMGPDGYTF.

The V call is TRBV12-3 or TRBV12-4, the J call TRBJ2-2; 8 nucleotides align to TRBD1. The CDR3 is 13 residues long. V lost 5 bases, J lost 9 bases, and 5 bases stayed unmatched. CDR3 sequence: CASSRQGIRELFF. The CDR3 DNA is TGTGCCAGCAGTCGACAGGGGATCCGGGAGCTGTTTTTT.

The chain joins TRBV25-1 to TRBJ1-4, with 8 bases lining up with TRBD1. J was trimmed by 10 bases and V by 3 bases; bases with no gene match: 7. The CDR3 has 14 amino acids. Germline V CDR1 and CDR2: MGHDK, SYGVNS. The CDR3, as DNA: TGTGCCAGCAGTGAGGGACAGGTACGAGGAAAACTGTTTTTT. It yields the protein CASSEGQVRGKLFF. The full variable domain, rest sourced from reference TRBV25-1 and TRBJ1-4, is EADIYQTPRYLVIGTGKKITLECSQTMGHDKMYWYQQDPGMELHLIHYSYGVNSTEKGDLSSESTVSRIRTEHFPLTLESARPSHTSQYLCASSEGQVRGKLFFGSGTQLSVL.

This clone was seen only once. The chain recombines TRBV7-3 with TRBJ2-2; a weak D match, TRBD1 (6 bases). CDR1 is SGHTA and CDR2 is FQGTGA in the germline V gene. The CDR3 sequence is 15 residues long. Trimming shortened V by 5 bases and J by 2 bases, and 12 bases separated the two germline ends. CDR3 coding DNA: TGTGCCAGCAGCCCGGACAGCTTCAACACCGGGGAGCTGTTTTTT. Translated: CASSPDSFNTGELFF.

This clone came up once. This chain connects TRBV9 to TRBJ1-2; TRBD1 is a possible D gene (6 bases). CDR1 SGDLS and CDR2 YYNGEE come from the germline V gene. The CDR3 totals 12 residues. V shed 3 bases and J shed 8 bases, with 11 bases lying between them. Here the CDR3 reads CASSDPGEGYTF. In DNA form, the CDR3 reads TGTGCCAGCAGCGACCCAGGGGAGGGCTACACCTTC.

This chain connects TRBV20-1 to TRBJ1-2; TRBD1 aligns across 9 bases. The V segment lost 3 bases and the J segment 2 bases; nucleotides outside the gene matches: 4. The CDR3 has 14 amino acids. Germline CDR1 is DFQATT and CDR2 is SNEGSKA (reference sequence). The CDR3 is CSASIGTGNYGYTF. The CDR3 DNA sequence: TGCAGTGCTAGTATCGGGACAGGGAACTATGGCTACACCTTC.

V gene TRBV5-4 combines with J gene TRBJ2-1, with D perhaps TRBD1 (6 bases). This CDR3 contains 17 residues. The V gene lost 0 bases and the J gene lost 5 bases, with 18 bases spanning the gap. Germline CDR1 SGHNT, CDR2 YYREEE (reference sequence). The CDR3 DNA follows: TGTGCCAGCAGCTTGGACTTTCAGGGGCTCGAGGACAATGAGCAGTTCTTC. This encodes CASSLDFQGLEDNEQFF.

The chain carries TRBV10-3 and TRBJ2-7; 9 nucleotides match TRBD1. Germline V gene lookup returns CDR1 ENHRY and CDR2 SYGVKD. The V segment lost 6 bases and the J segment 5 bases; nucleotides outside the gene matches: 11. This CDR3 has 15 residues. The CDR3 DNA sequence: TGTGCCATCAGCGAGCCGGGACAGGGTTTCAACGAGCAGTACTTC. Its translation is CAISEPGQGFNEQYF.